This TCR beta chain is from a study of T cell responses to AZD1222 COVID-19 vaccine. At the level of the study: Second-dose schedules of about 4 or about 12 weeks were combined. Overall study findings and caveats: Donors were largely white British and mainly female; clonal diversity was possibly underestimated. Two AZD1222 administrations were followed by greater Spike-specific TCR breadth and depth. Baseline seropositivity characterized only a handful of AZD1222 recipients.

Germline CDR1 SGHRS, CDR2 YFSETQ. Between the trimmed V and J ends, which lost 4 bases and 4 bases, there was a span of 16 bases. There are 15 residues in the CDR3. On this clone: The antigen is not known.

Method: immunoSEQ multiplex PCR; TCRdb's copy keeps in-frame clones and lacks some. The data contain fewer than 110,000 clones, roughly nine tenths of them singletons. The origin of this receptor is an adult in good health. The input for sequencing was peripheral blood, taken on day 0 of AZD1222 vaccination. The V gene is TRBV5-1, the J gene TRBJ2-3; D gene unclear. CDR3: CASSTDGHEADTQYF. CDR3 bases: TGCGCCAGCAGCACAGACGGTCATGAGGCAGATACGCAGTATTTT. Full variable domain (remainder filled in from reference TRBV5-1 and TRBJ2-3): KAGVTQTPRYLIKTRGQQVTLSCSPISGHRSVSWYQQTPGQGLQFLFEYFSETQRNKGNFPGRFSGRQFSNSRSEMNVSTLELGDSALYLCASSTDGHEADTQYFGPGTRLTVL.